Detailed here is one TCR beta chain. Its cognate antigen is unknown. This table comes from immunoSEQ multiplex PCR, and its TCRdb copy is limited to in-frame clones, with some not included. This sample has about 6,800 clones, with approximately 69% found just once. With V trimmed by 4 bases and J by 1 base, 6 bases remained unmatched. From germline, CDR1 is SGHNT and CDR2 YYREEE (reference sequence). The CDR3 covers 15 residues. These data belong to a study of neoadjuvant anti-PD-1 for oral cavity cancer. Study in general: Before surgery, most patients got three to four biweekly 3 mg/kg nivolumab doses. Points from the study as a whole: Higher pretreatment Treg/Th17 ratios tracked higher pretreatment blood clonality.

These oral cavity squamous cell carcinomas were HPV-negative and locally advanced. Analysis of PBMCs was direct, with no culture step. This chain connects TRBV5-4 to TRBJ1-2, with 8 bases lining up with TRBD1. The origin of this receptor is a person aged 40 to 85 with oral cavity squamous cell carcinoma. Material: PBMCs, obtained before nivolumab (anti-PD-1) treatment. The CDR3 loop reads CASSPGTGNNYGYTF. CDR3 bases: TGTGCCAGCAGCCCGGGGACAGGAAATAACTATGGCTACACCTTC.